These 22 T cell receptor beta chains were sequenced from one sample in a study of circulating CD8 cells and anti-PD-1 response in melanoma (TCRdb year 2020). This sample was sequenced with a NextSeq 500. The QIAseq Immune Repertoire RNA Library Kit, Human TCR Panel was used to prepare TCR libraries from around 14 ng of total RNA. TCRdb redid the processing of the public reads, applying fastp at Q25 and MiXCR, and retained in-frame beta chains. Every entry covers one CDR3 protein and lists the most common genes and DNA from its rows. For this sample there are hundreds of distinct CDR3 sequences; 4% appear just once. The ten largest clones represent 17% of the sample. A BD FACSAria II cell sorter was used to sort four subsets, defined by PD-1 and/or TIGIT, from live CD3+CD8+TCRalphabeta+ cells. The sequencing here drew on CD8+ T cells from PBMCs, taken at baseline or after one month of anti-PD-1 therapy (not recorded which). The receptors were sampled from a human donor with melanoma.

Sample share makes this clonotype medium-sized. J is TRBJ1-2 and V is TRBV2, with D unresolved. V lost 1 base and J lost 7, with 22 bases in between. In germline, CDR1 is SNHLY, CDR2 FYNNEI. The CDR3 sequence is 17 residues long. The CDR3 DNA reads as TGTGCCAGCAGTGAAGTCTTACCGGCCGGGAGGGTTGGTGGCTACACCTTC. Residues: CASSEVLPAGRVGGYTF.

Judged by abundance, this clonotype is large. The V and J genes are TRBV27 and TRBJ2-2; 7 bases match TRBD2. Germline CDR1 MNHEY, CDR2 SMNVEV (reference sequence). Trimming removed 8 bases from V and 6 bases from J; junction bases left unmatched: 3. The length of the CDR3 is 12 residues. CDR3 DNA: TGTGCCAGCGGACTAGTTGCCGGGGAGCTGTTTTTT. Translation gives CASGLVAGELFF.

In its sample, this clonotype was seen a few times. The genes are TRBV25-1 and TRBJ2-5; D is uncertain. CDR1 and CDR2 from the germline V gene are MGHDK and SYGVNS. V was trimmed by 4 bases and J by 1 base, leaving 10 bases between them. CDR3 length: 14 residues. The CDR3: CASSGSVPQETQYF. The CDR3 coding sequence is TGTGCCAGCAGTGGATCAGTACCCCAAGAGACCCAGTACTTC. Full variable domain (missing parts from reference TRBV25-1 and TRBJ2-5): EADIYQTPRYLVIGTGKKITLECSQTMGHDKMYWYQQDPGMELHLIHYSYGVNSTEKGDLSSESTVSRIRTEHFPLTLESARPSHTSQYLCASSGSVPQETQYFGPGTRLLVL.

By share, this clonotype ranks as large. The chain is built from TRBV10-3 and TRBJ2-6; D ambiguous. Between the trimmed V and J ends, which lost 4 bases and 0 bases, there was a span of 4 bases. Germline lookup yields CDR1 ENHRY and CDR2 SYGVKD. CDR3 length: 14 amino acids. The CDR3 protein is CAISGGSGANVLTF. The CDR3 DNA reads as TGTGCCATCAGTGGAGGCTCTGGGGCCAACGTCCTGACTTTC.

This clonotype counts as large (0.1 to 1%). The J gene is TRBJ1-5, the V gene TRBV27; D is undetermined. The V gene lost 5 bases and the J gene lost 5 bases, with 7 bases spanning the gap. The germline CDR1 and CDR2 sequences are MNHEY and SMNVEV (reference sequence). The CDR3 has 12 amino acids. CDR3 in amino acids: CASSRPDQPQHF. CDR3 sequence (DNA): TGTGCCAGCAGTCGTCCGGATCAGCCCCAGCATTTT.

Comment on this clonotype: The junction shows a germline mismatch at one end, possibly a read error. The chain recombines TRBV7-3 with TRBJ1-5, with a tentative D call TRBD1 (6 bases). Germline CDR1 and CDR2: SGHTA and FQGTGA. The CDR3 spans 17 residues. The CDR3 coding sequence is TGTGCCGGCAGCTTAACCCCTCCGACAGGTCGCAATCAGCCCCAGCATTTT. Translation: CAGSLTPPTGRNQPQHF.

This clonotype is classed as medium-sized (0.01 to 0.1%). The chain employs TRBV28 and TRBJ2-5; 9 bases are shared with TRBD1. V shed 5 bases and J 4 bases; nucleotides not matched to a gene: 8. The CDR3 has 15 amino acids. Looked up from germline, CDR1 is MDHEN and CDR2 is SYDVKM. Here the CDR3 reads CASSLRTGEVETQYF. CDR3 coding DNA: TGTGCCAGCAGTCTTCGGACAGGGGAAGTAGAGACCCAGTACTTC.

By sample share, this clonotype is medium-sized. This chain joins TRBV28 and TRBJ2-1, with 8 bases aligning to TRBD2. The germline gives CDR1 MDHEN, CDR2 SYDVKM. The CDR3 spans 16 residues. Losses at the gene ends were 7 bases for V and 5 bases for J; bases not matched to a gene: 13. CDR3 sequence (DNA): TGTGCCAGCACCCGTCCCGGGAGCGGGGGACACAATGAGCAGTTCTTC. Translation gives CASTRPGSGGHNEQFF.

This clonotype ranks as medium-sized. This rearrangement joins TRBV28 to TRBJ2-5; tentative D call: TRBD1 (7 bases). This CDR3 is 14 amino acids long. V gave up 6 bases and J gave up 7 bases, with 18 bases separating them. The V gene's germline CDR1 is MDHEN and CDR2 SYDVKM. The CDR3 protein is CASSLTGEVATQYF. Here the CDR3 DNA reads TGTGCCAGCAGCCTCACAGGGGAGGTAGCGACCCAGTACTTC.

By share, this clonotype ranks as medium-sized (0.01 to 0.1%). The V call is TRBV5-8, the J call TRBJ2-1; TRBD2 aligns across 9 bases. CDR3 size: 14 residues. Germline values: CDR1 SGHTS, CDR2 YDEGEE. V was pared by 7 bases and J by 3 bases, with 5 bases of the junction left unmatched. The DNA for the CDR3 is TGTGCCAGCTTGGAGACTAGCGGCTACAATGAGCAGTTCTTC. It encodes CASLETSGYNEQFF.

This clonotype is large in the sample. The chain has TRBV28 and TRBJ2-7; no clear D. The CDR3 contains 14 residues. Germline values: CDR1 MDHEN, CDR2 SYDVKM. Trimming took 5 bases from V and 5 from J, leaving 16 bases between them. CDR3 sequence (DNA): TGTGCCAGCAGTCTCGACACGGCCATGCACGAGCAGTACTTC. Residues: CASSLDTAMHEQYF.

This clonotype is classed as medium-sized. The chain combines TRBV2 with TRBJ2-7, with D maybe TRBD2 (6 bases). Germline CDR1 reads SNHLY; CDR2 reads FYNNEI. This CDR3 has 11 amino acids. V was trimmed by 8 bases and J by 4 bases, leaving 9 bases between them. The CDR3 here is CASLGGYEQYF. CDR3 in DNA: TGTGCCAGCCTGGGGGGATACGAGCAGTACTTC.

Relative to its sample, this clonotype is large. This chain connects TRBV4-2 to TRBJ1-1; 9 nucleotides line up with TRBD1. Germline loops: CDR1 LGHNA, CDR2 YNFKEQ. This CDR3 has 15 residues. The V segment lost 5 bases and the J segment 6 bases; nucleotides outside the gene matches: 10. In DNA, the CDR3 is TGTGCCAGCAGCGCGAAAGGGACAGGGATTTCTGAAGCTTTCTTT. Translated, it gives CASSAKGTGISEAFF.

In its sample, this clonotype is medium-sized (0.01 to 0.1%). This rearrangement joins TRBV5-4 to TRBJ2-1; D gene ambiguous. Trimming removed 3 bases from V and 9 bases from J, with 10 bases in between. Looked up from germline, CDR1 is SGHNT and CDR2 is YYREEE (reference sequence). The CDR3 consists of 12 residues. CDR3 nucleotides: TGTGCCAGCAGCTCGAAAGCTAGTGAGCAGTTCTTC. Its protein product is CASSSKASEQFF.

This clonotype is deemed large. The chain uses TRBV3-1 and TRBJ2-3; no definite D call. The CDR3 length is 15 residues. Germline values: CDR1 LGHDT, CDR2 YNNKEL (reference sequence). V lost 1 base and J lost 5, with 13 bases in between. CDR3 in DNA: TGTGCCAGCAGCCAAGGGTCCTTCCACATAGATACGCAGTATTTT. Amino acids: CASSQGSFHIDTQYF.

In the case of this clonotype: It is likely a read error, because the conserved phenylalanine at the end of the CDR3 is missing. The chain recombines TRBV4-3 with TRBJ2-1, with 10 bases aligning to TRBD2. J was trimmed by 7 bases and V by 0 bases; bases with no gene match: 9. The CDR3 extends over 17 amino acids. Germline-derived CDR1 and CDR2 are LGHNA and YSLEER. The CDR3 is CASSQEAGLAGANEQFL. The CDR3 nucleotides are TGCGCCAGCAGCCAAGAAGCAGGTCTAGCGGGAGCGAATGAGCAGTTCCTC.

By its share, this clonotype is large. This chain uses TRBV4-3 with TRBJ2-7, with D perhaps given as TRBD1 or TRBD2 (5 bases each). The V end lost 0 bases, the J end lost 0 bases, and 6 bases lay between the germline ends. CDR3 length: 14 residues. In germline, CDR1 is LGHNA, CDR2 YSLEER. DNA of the CDR3: TGCGCCAGCAGCCAAGATGGGGGCTCCTACGAGCAGTACTTC. Translated: CASSQDGGSYEQYF.

The chain is built from TRBV19 and TRBJ2-7; D not resolved. The CDR3 covers 13 residues. Germline V gene lookup returns CDR1 LNHDA and CDR2 SQIVND (reference sequence). V gave up 6 bases and J gave up 6 bases, with 15 bases separating them. The CDR3 loop reads CASSPGLSAEQYF. In DNA form, the CDR3 reads TGTGCCAGTAGCCCCGGATTATCGGCCGAGCAGTACTTC. Full variable domain (outside the CDR3, taken from reference TRBV19 and TRBJ2-7): DGGITQSPKYLFRKEGQNVTLSCEQNLNHDAMYWYRQDPGQGLRLIYYSQIVNDFQKGDIAEGYSVSREKKESFPLTVTSAQKNPTAFYLCASSPGLSAEQYFGPGTRLTVT.

The chain is built from TRBV20-1 and TRBJ2-5; unclear D gene. The length of the CDR3 is 9 residues. In germline, CDR1 is DFQATT, CDR2 SNEGSKA (reference sequence). V was cut by 3 bases and J by 7 bases, with 3 bases left in between. CDR3 loop: CSASGTQYF. The CDR3, as DNA: TGCAGTGCTAGTGGGACCCAGTACTTC.

Sample share makes this clonotype medium-sized. In DNA form, the CDR3 reads TGTGCCAGTAGGCCCTTTCAGGGTAGCTCCTACAATGAGCAGTTCTTC. Protein product: CASRPFQGSSYNEQFF. The chain has TRBV19 and TRBJ2-1, with D perhaps TRBD1 (5 bases). Trimming took 6 bases from V and 0 from J, leaving 15 bases between them. The CDR3 is 16 amino acids. CDR1 is LNHDA and CDR2 is SQIVND in the germline V gene (reference sequence).

A few counts support this clonotype. The chain combines TRBV19 with TRBJ2-3, with TRBD1 identical over 8 bases. The germline V gene encodes CDR1 LNHDA and CDR2 SQIVND (reference sequence). The CDR3 covers 14 residues. With V trimmed by 6 bases and J by 6 bases, 8 bases remained unmatched. DNA for the CDR3: TGTGCCAGTAGCAGGGACAGGAGGAGCGATACGCAGTATTTT. Amino acid sequence: CASSRDRRSDTQYF.

This clonotype is labeled as hyperexpanded. The chain is built from TRBV20-1 and TRBJ2-4; a weak D match, TRBD2 (6 bases). This CDR3 region has 13 residues. The germline gives CDR1 DFQATT, CDR2 SNEGSKA (reference sequence). The germline V and J ends were trimmed by 5 bases and 0 bases, with 8 bases remaining between them. The CDR3 reads CSAGGLAKNIQYF. CDR3 DNA: TGCAGTGCTGGGGGACTAGCCAAAAACATTCAGTACTTC.